Detailed here is one TCR beta chain. Its target antigen remains unknown. No clone much larger than this one lies a single base away; base qualities are absent. TCRbeta CDR3 regions were amplified from genomic DNA by means of the immunoSEQ Assay, a bias-controlled multiplex PCR. Processing in the source paper ran as follows. Within the assay, amplification of reference gene primers was used to estimate how many nucleated cells each sample contained. To quantify the absolute abundance of each unique TCRbeta CDR3 rearrangement, sequence reads were collapsed and filtered. Productive Simpson clonality was computed per sample as the square root of Simpson's diversity index over productive rearrangements. What TCRdb holds here is the immuneACCESS table cut down to in-frame rearrangements. Part of the clones is not present; checked against another copy, under half of the missing clones reflect an unresolved V gene, and the others are unexplained. V, J and clone size are taken as reported in that table, and D and trimming were inferred from the DNA itself. This sample has 60,000 to 75,000 clones in its table, and around nine tenths of those were observed once. The top ten clonotypes cover around 3.7% of the sample.

The CDR3 sequence holds 11 residues, the cysteine and phenylalanine included. This entry keeps only the CDR3 DNA: 33 bases, framed from base 1. V is shortened by 7 bases, J by 10 bases, and the region joining them spans 13 bases. The source of the sample is a study of blood T cell repertoires in COVID-19 (dated by TCRdb to 2020 to 2021). Background on the whole study: Samples covering the acute and convalescent phases of COVID-19 were provided by collaborators in the United States, Italy and Spain. The repertoires were released in a freely available public database meant as a resource for research on the immune response to SARS-CoV-2. The sample metadata nearly always contained a de-identified subject ID, COVID-19 status, age in years and sex. Samples came from the ongoing ImmuneRACE study (first 160 participants) plus 1,254 subjects from 6 global collaborators. The material from the prospective study consisted of cDNA or gDNA derived from T cells, B-cell-depleted T cells, or PBMCs. Where available, HLA class I and class II types were obtained from metadata supplied by the sample provider rather than from assay-based typing. Deeply sampled blood TCRbeta repertoires from subjects exposed to, actively infected with, or recovered from COVID-19 were included in the dataset. What the research found in general, with its limitations: Clinical and demographic metadata were provided uncurated, with the amount varying by source and participant.

Whole blood was collected in K2EDTA tubes by collaborating institutions according to the institutions' own protocols. For TCRbeta analysis, collaborators shipped samples in one of three forms: frozen whole blood, isolated PBMCs, or DNA extracted from either of those sample types. The sequence was collected from a human donor in a cohort sampled during active COVID-19. The chain links TRBV12-3 or TRBV12-4 with TRBJ1-1; the D gene cannot be resolved reliably. The specimen was peripheral blood. The sequenced DNA: TGTGCCAGCACCCCCGGTGTTGGAGCTTTCTTT. It specifies CASTPGVGAFF.